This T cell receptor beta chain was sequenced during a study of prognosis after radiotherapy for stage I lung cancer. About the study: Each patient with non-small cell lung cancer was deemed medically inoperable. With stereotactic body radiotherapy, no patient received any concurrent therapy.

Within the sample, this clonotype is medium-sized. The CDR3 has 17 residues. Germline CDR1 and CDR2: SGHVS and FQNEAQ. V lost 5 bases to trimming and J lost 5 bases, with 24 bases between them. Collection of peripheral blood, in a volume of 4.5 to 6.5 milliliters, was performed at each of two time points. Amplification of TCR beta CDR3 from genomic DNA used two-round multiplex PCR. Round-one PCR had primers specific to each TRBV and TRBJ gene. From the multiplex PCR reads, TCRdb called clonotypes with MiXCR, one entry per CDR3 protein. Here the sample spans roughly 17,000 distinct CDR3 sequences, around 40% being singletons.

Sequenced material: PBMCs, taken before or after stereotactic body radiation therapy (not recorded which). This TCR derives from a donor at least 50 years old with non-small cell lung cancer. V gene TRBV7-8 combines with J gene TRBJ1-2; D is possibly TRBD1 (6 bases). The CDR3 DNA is TGTGCCAGCAGCGGGGGCCTCGCAGGGGAGGGTGGTTATGGCTACACCTTC. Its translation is CASSGGLAGEGGYGYTF.